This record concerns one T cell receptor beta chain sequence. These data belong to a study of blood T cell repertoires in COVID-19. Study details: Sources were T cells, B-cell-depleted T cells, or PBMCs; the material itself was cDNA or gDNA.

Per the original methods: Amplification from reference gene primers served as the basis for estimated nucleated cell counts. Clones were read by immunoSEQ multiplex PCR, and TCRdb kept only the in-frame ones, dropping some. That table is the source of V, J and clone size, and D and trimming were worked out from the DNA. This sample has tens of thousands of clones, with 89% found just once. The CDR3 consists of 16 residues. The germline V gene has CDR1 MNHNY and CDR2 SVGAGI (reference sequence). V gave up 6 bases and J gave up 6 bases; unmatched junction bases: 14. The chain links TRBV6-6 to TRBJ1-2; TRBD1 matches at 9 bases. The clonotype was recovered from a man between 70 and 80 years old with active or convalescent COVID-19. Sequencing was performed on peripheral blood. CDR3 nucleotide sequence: TGTGCCAGCAGCCCAAACCTTCGACAGGGGGGGAATGGCTACACCTTC. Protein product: CASSPNLRQGGNGYTF.